This T cell receptor beta chain appears in the sequencing data of a study of cytomegalovirus exposure and HLA in healthy donors. Study information: Counted in an early data release were approximately 85 million unique TCRs from HLA-typed donors.

The germline gives CDR1 SNHLY, CDR2 FYNNEI. Trimming cost V 7 bases and J 0 bases; bases outside gene matches: 9. The CDR3 is 16 amino acids. The primer mix had 60 Vbeta and 13 Jbeta primers. This table comes from immunoSEQ multiplex PCR, and its TCRdb copy is limited to in-frame clones, with some not included. The table lists some 99,000 clones, around four fifths of them singletons, with about 7.7% in the top ten. Sequencing was carried out using PBMCs. The rearrangement uses TRBV2 and TRBJ1-3; 7 nucleotides line up with TRBD1. This sequence was found in a woman between 45 and 60 years old in good health and CMV-seropositive. CDR3 in DNA: TGTGCCAGCACCTTTAGACAGGGAAGCTCTGGAAACACCATATATTTT. It yields the protein CASTFRQGSSGNTIYF.